A selection of T cell receptor beta chains follows, all from one sample in a study of PD-1 blockade in classical Hodgkin lymphoma. TCRdb's copy holds only in-frame clones and misses some; the assay was immunoSEQ multiplex PCR. The table has roughly 50,000 clones, 81% seen once. The sample consisted of peripheral blood mononuclear cells (PBMCs), taken at baseline. These receptors came from a human donor with classical Hodgkin lymphoma. CDR3s include the opening cysteine and the closing phenylalanine or tryptophan. Each record gives: CDR3 length, V gene, clone size, J gene, D gene, CDR3 protein, CDR3 DNA. The D gene is left open where the match is weak. A clone size is listed for some rows: how often the clone was seen (once, few, many), or a class if it is expanded.

14	TRBV19	.	TRBJ2-5	.	CASSIEDSQETQYF	TGTGCCAGTAGTATCGAGGACAGTCAAGAGACCCAGTACTTC
16	TRBV9	.	TRBJ2-1	.	CASSVGSARSYNEQFF	TGTGCCAGCAGCGTAGGAAGCGCCCGCTCCTACAATGAGCAGTTCTTC
17	TRBV4-1	.	TRBJ2-3	TRBD2	CASRGLPPGGYTDTQYF	TGCGCCAGCAGGGGTCTGCCCCCGGGAGGATACACAGATACGCAGTATTTT
14	TRBV7-9	.	TRBJ1-2	.	CASSLTEEGYGYTF	TGTGCCAGCAGCTTAACGGAGGAGGGATATGGCTACACCTTC
15	TRBV10-3	.	TRBJ1-2	.	CAITRNMDSLYGYTF	TGTGCCATCACTCGAAACATGGACAGTTTATATGGCTACACCTTC
18	TRBV11-3	.	TRBJ1-1	.	CASSLDQGGSFLNTEAFF	TGTGCCAGCAGCTTAGATCAGGGCGGCTCCTTTCTGAACACTGAAGCTTTCTTT
15	TRBV7-9	.	TRBJ1-2	.	CASSTMGVLTMGYTF	TGTGCCAGCAGCACCATGGGTGTCCTCACGATGGGCTACACCTTC
15	TRBV19	.	TRBJ2-2	.	CASSGASVGAGELFF	TGTGCCAGTAGTGGGGCTAGCGTTGGAGCCGGGGAGCTGTTTTTT
15	TRBV6-5	.	TRBJ2-3	.	CASSYSMAATDTQYF	TGTGCCAGCAGTTACTCGATGGCCGCGACAGATACGCAGTATTTT
15	TRBV4-3	.	TRBJ2-5	.	CASSQSGLLQETQYF	TGCGCCAGCAGCCAATCGGGCCTACTACAAGAGACCCAGTACTTC
14	TRBV27	once	TRBJ2-2	TRBD2	CASGASGNTGELFF	TGTGCCAGCGGGGCTAGCGGGAACACCGGGGAGCTGTTTTTT
15	TRBV19	.	TRBJ2-3	.	CASSILADSTDTQYF	TGTGCCAGTAGTATTTTAGCGGATAGCACAGATACGCAGTATTTT
14	TRBV27	.	TRBJ1-2	TRBD1	CASGGRTGAFGYTF	TGTGCCAGCGGGGGAAGGACAGGGGCGTTTGGCTACACCTTC
15	TRBV19	.	TRBJ2-1	TRBD2	CASSMLGGTIHHSLF	TGTGCCAGTAGTATGTTGGGAGGGACTATCCATCACTCTCTCTTC
13	TRBV5-6	.	TRBJ2-6	.	CASSWTGANVLTF	TGTGCCAGCAGCTGGACAGGGGCCAACGTCCTGACTTTC
14	TRBV10-3	.	TRBJ1-1	.	CAISETKVNTEAFF	TGTGCCATCAGTGAGACTAAAGTGAACACTGAAGCTTTCTTT
16	TRBV27	.	TRBJ1-1	TRBD1	CASSQPGDRLNTEAFF	TGTGCCAGCAGTCAACCTGGGGACAGATTGAACACTGAAGCTTTCTTT
14	TRBV27	.	TRBJ2-3	.	CASSLQRATDTQYF	TGTGCCAGCAGTTTACAGCGGGCAACAGATACGCAGTATTTT
13	TRBV13	once	TRBJ1-1	.	CASSLVQGTEAFF	TGTGCCAGCAGCTTAGTACAGGGCACTGAAGCTTTCTTT
12	TRBV7-9	.	TRBJ2-1	.	CASSLMSEGGFF	TGTGCCAGCAGCTTAATGTCGGAGGGAGGGTTCTTC
16	TRBV7-9	.	TRBJ2-2	TRBD2	CASVISGREDTGELFF	TGTGCCAGCGTCATTAGCGGGAGGGAAGACACCGGGGAGCTGTTTTTT
14	TRBV2	.	TRBJ1-2	TRBD1	CASREGQAEGGYTF	TGTGCCAGCAGGGAGGGACAGGCGGAGGGTGGCTACACCTTC
15	TRBV9	few	TRBJ2-3	TRBD1	CASTRTGSHGVTQYF	TGTGCCAGCACCCGGACAGGGTCCCATGGAGTTACGCAGTATTTT
15	TRBV21-1	.	TRBJ1-2	.	CASSLGPEGLRGYTF	TGTGCCAGCAGTTTGGGGCCAGAGGGGTTGCGGGGCTACACCTTC
14	TRBV12-5	.	TRBJ2-7	TRBD1	CASGLQGQAPWQYF	TGTGCTAGTGGTCTGCAGGGACAGGCTCCGTGGCAGTACTTC
16	TRBV7-9	.	TRBJ2-1	.	CASSSGGGRPYNEQFF	TGTGCCAGCAGCTCAGGGGGAGGGCGGCCCTACAATGAGCAGTTCTTC
13	TRBV7-9	.	TRBJ2-1	.	CASSLVPAFEQFF	TGTGCCAGCAGCTTAGTACCAGCCTTTGAGCAGTTCTTC
15	TRBV10-3	.	TRBJ1-5	.	CAISEASRSNQPQHF	TGTGCCATCAGTGAGGCGTCACGTAGCAATCAGCCCCAGCATTTT
14	TRBV5-8	.	TRBJ1-5	.	CASSLGTGNQPQHF	TGTGCCAGCAGCTTGGGCACAGGTAATCAGCCCCAGCATTTT
13	TRBV10-1	once	TRBJ2-1	.	CASSESGHVEQFF	TGCGCCAGCAGTGAGTCGGGGCATGTTGAGCAGTTCTTC
11	TRBV19	.	TRBJ2-7	.	CASSIGNEQYF	TGTGCCAGTAGTATCGGGAACGAGCAGTACTTC
14	TRBV11-2	.	TRBJ1-5	.	CASSLSGNRQPQHF	TGTGCCAGCAGCTTATCAGGGAATAGGCAGCCCCAGCATTTT
12	TRBV6-6	.	TRBJ1-1	.	CASSYGGTEAFF	TGTGCCAGCAGTTACGGGGGCACTGAAGCTTTCTTT
17	TRBV7-9	.	TRBJ2-1	TRBD2	CASSSGLAGGFYNEQFF	TGTGCCAGCAGCTCGGGACTAGCGGGAGGGTTCTACAATGAGCAGTTCTTC
19	TRBV5-4	.	TRBJ2-1	TRBD2	CASSLGLAGGPLNYNEQFF	TGTGCCAGCAGCTTGGGCCTAGCGGGAGGGCCACTGAACTACAATGAGCAGTTCTTC
16	TRBV11-2	.	TRBJ2-3	.	CASSLGGGGYTDTQYF	TGTGCCAGCAGCTTGGGAGGCGGGGGCTACACAGATACGCAGTATTTT
14	TRBV7-2	.	TRBJ2-3	.	CASSFRGSTDTQYF	TGTGCCAGCAGCTTTAGGGGGAGCACAGATACGCAGTATTTT
17	TRBV6-1	.	TRBJ2-5	TRBD1	CASSAFITRDRDETQYF	TGTGCCAGCAGTGCCTTTATTACCCGGGACAGGGACGAGACCCAGTACTTC
14	TRBV5-5	.	TRBJ1-1	.	CASSYMWGDTEAFF	TGTGCCAGCAGCTACATGTGGGGGGACACTGAAGCTTTCTTT
14	TRBV7-2	.	TRBJ2-7	TRBD2	CASSFGTSGYEQYF	TGTGCCAGCAGCTTTGGGACTAGCGGGTACGAGCAGTACTTC
13	TRBV29-1	.	TRBJ1-2	.	CSVGGGVGYGYTF	TGCAGCGTCGGGGGGGGCGTAGGCTATGGCTACACCTTC
14	TRBV30	.	TRBJ2-3	.	CAWSPGLRADTQYF	TGTGCCTGGAGTCCAGGGCTGAGGGCAGATACGCAGTATTTT
14	TRBV4-1	.	TRBJ1-1	TRBD1	CASSQTTGRTEAFF	TGCGCCAGCAGCCAAACGACAGGGAGAACTGAAGCTTTCTTT
16	TRBV11-3	few	TRBJ1-2	.	CASSSETEGTNYGYTF	TGTGCCAGCAGCTCTGAGACAGAAGGGACTAACTATGGCTACACCTTC
14	TRBV7-2	.	TRBJ1-1	.	CASSPPTANTEAFF	TGTGCCAGCAGCCCCCCGACAGCAAACACTGAAGCTTTCTTT
15	TRBV28	.	TRBJ2-7	TRBD1	CASSFVGQGFFEQYF	TGTGCCAGCAGTTTCGTGGGACAGGGGTTTTTCGAGCAGTACTTC
15	TRBV7-9	.	TRBJ1-1	.	CASSLLTYLITEAFF	TGTGCCAGCAGCTTATTGACGTACCTTATTACTGAAGCTTTCTTT
15	TRBV6-4	.	TRBJ2-1	TRBD1	CASSDEGAAYNEQFF	TGTGCCAGCAGTGACGAGGGGGCAGCTTACAATGAGCAGTTCTTC
16	TRBV9	.	TRBJ2-7	TRBD2	CASSVEALAGVYEQYF	TGTGCCAGCAGCGTAGAAGCACTAGCGGGAGTATACGAGCAGTACTTC
14	TRBV19	.	TRBJ1-1	.	CASSPNGMNTEAFF	TGTGCCAGTAGCCCGAATGGGATGAACACTGAAGCTTTCTTT
13	TRBV29-1	.	TRBJ1-2	TRBD1	CSVGEGQGFGYTF	TGCAGCGTTGGGGAGGGACAGGGGTTTGGCTACACCTTC
16	TRBV30	many	TRBJ1-2	TRBD1	CAWSEGGTGGNYGYTF	TGTGCCTGGAGTGAAGGGGGGACAGGGGGCAACTATGGCTACACCTTC